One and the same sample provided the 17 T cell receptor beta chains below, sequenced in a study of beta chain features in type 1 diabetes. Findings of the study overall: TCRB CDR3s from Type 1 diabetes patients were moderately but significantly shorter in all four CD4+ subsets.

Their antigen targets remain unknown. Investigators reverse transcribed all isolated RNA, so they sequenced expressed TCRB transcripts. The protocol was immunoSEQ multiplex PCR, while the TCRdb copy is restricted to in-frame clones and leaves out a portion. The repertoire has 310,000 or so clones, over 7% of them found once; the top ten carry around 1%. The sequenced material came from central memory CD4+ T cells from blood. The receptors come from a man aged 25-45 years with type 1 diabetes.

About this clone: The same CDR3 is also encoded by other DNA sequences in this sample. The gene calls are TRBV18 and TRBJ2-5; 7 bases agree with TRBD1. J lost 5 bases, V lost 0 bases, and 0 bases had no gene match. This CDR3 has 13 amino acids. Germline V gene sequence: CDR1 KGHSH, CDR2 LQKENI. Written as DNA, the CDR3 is TGTGCCAGCTCACCACCAGGGGGCGAGACCCAGTACTTC. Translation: CASSPPGGETQYF.

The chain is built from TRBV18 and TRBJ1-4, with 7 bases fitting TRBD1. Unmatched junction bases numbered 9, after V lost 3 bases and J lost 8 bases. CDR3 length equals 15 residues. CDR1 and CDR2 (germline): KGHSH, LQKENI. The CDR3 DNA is TGTGCCAGCTCACCGGGACAGATGATATCAGAAAAACTGTTTTTT. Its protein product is CASSPGQMISEKLFF.

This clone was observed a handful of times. The CDR3 coding sequence is TGTGCCAGCAGCCGCACAGGGGCTCCTAATGAAAAACTGTTTTTT. Protein sequence: CASSRTGAPNEKLFF. The V and J genes are TRBV9 and TRBJ1-4, with 7 bases identical to TRBD1. Germline CDR1 is SGDLS and CDR2 is YYNGEE. The ends lost 4 bases at V and 3 bases at J; junction bases unmatched: 6. CDR3 length equals 15 residues.

CDR3 sequence (DNA): TGTGCCAGCAGCAAGGGACAGGGGGCCCCCTCCTACAATGAGCAGTTCTTC. Amino acid sequence: CASSKGQGAPSYNEQFF. V gene TRBV7-2 combines with J gene TRBJ2-1; 12 bases align to TRBD1. The CDR3 spans 17 residues. Germline CDR1 and CDR2: SGHTA and FQGNSA. The V segment lost 5 bases and the J segment 0 bases; nucleotides outside the gene matches: 5.

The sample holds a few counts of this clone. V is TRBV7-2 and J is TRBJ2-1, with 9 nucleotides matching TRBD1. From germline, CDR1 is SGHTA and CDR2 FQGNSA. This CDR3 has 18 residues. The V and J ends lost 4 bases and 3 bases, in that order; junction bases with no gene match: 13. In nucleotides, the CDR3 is TGTGCCAGCAGCTCCAGCTTCCGGGACAGGGATTACTACAATGAGCAGTTCTTC. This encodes CASSSSFRDRDYYNEQFF.

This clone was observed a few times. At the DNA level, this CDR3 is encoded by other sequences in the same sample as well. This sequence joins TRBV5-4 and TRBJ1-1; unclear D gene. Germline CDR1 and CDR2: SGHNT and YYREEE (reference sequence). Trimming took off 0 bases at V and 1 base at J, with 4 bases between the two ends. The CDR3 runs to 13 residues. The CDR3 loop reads CASSLGGNTEAFF. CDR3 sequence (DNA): TGTGCCAGCAGCTTGGGGGGGAACACTGAAGCTTTCTTT.

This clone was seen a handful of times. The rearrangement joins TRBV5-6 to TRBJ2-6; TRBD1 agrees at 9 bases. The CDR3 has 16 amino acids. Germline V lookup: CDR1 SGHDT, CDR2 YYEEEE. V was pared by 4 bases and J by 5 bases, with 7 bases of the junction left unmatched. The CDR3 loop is CASSLQGAVWANVLTF. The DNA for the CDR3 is TGTGCCAGCAGCCTACAGGGGGCTGTTTGGGCCAACGTCCTGACTTTC.

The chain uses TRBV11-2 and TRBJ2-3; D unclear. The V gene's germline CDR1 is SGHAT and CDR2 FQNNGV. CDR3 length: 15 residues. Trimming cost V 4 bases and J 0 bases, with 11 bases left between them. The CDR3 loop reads CASSSVVTSTDTQYF. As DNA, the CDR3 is TGTGCCAGCAGCTCAGTAGTGACTAGCACAGATACGCAGTATTTT.

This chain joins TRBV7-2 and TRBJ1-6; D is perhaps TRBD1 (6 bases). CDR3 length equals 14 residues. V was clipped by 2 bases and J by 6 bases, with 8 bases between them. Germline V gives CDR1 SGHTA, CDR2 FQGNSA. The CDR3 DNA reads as TGTGCCAGCAGCTTAAGGGGGGTTAATTCACCCCTCCACTTT. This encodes CASSLRGVNSPLHF.

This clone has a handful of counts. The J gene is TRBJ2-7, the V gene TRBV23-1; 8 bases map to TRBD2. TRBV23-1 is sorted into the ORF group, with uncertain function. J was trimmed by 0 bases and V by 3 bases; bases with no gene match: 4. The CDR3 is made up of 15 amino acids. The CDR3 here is CASSHSGRASYEQYF. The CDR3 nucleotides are TGCGCCAGCAGTCACTCCGGGAGGGCCTCCTACGAGCAGTACTTC.

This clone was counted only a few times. The DNA for the CDR3 is TGTGCCAGCTCACGGGACAGGGGGTCGCAAGAGACCCAGTACTTC. This sequence encodes CASSRDRGSQETQYF. The V gene is TRBV18, the J gene TRBJ2-5, with TRBD1 matching over 11 bases. Germline V gene sequence: CDR1 KGHSH, CDR2 LQKENI. The CDR3 has 15 residues. Trimming removed 4 bases from V and 2 bases from J; junction bases left unmatched: 3.

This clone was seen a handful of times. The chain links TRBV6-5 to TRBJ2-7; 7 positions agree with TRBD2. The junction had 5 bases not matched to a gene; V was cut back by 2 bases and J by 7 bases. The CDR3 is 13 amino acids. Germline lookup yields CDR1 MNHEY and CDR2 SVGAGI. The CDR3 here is CASSYVLAREQYF. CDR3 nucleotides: TGTGCCAGCAGTTACGTACTAGCGAGGGAGCAGTACTTC.

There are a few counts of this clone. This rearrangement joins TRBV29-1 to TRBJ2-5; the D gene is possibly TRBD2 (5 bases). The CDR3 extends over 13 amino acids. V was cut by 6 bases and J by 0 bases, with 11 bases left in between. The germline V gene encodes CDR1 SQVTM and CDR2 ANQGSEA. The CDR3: CSVQTNNQETQYF. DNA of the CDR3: TGCAGCGTACAGACTAACAACCAAGAGACCCAGTACTTC. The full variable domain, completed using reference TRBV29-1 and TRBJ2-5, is SAVISQKPSRDICQRGTSLTIQCQVDSQVTMMFWYRQQPGQSLTLIATANQGSEATYESGFVIDKFPISRPNLTFSTLTVSNMSPEDSSIYLCSVQTNNQETQYFGPGTRLLVL.

The CDR3 region has the DNA TGCGCCAGCAGTGAGTCAAGGATTGCGAACACCGGGGAGCTGTTTTTT. Translating it yields CASSESRIANTGELFF. The rearrangement joins TRBV10-1 to TRBJ2-2; D remains ambiguous. Germline CDR1 is WNHNN and CDR2 is SYGVQD (reference sequence). V lost 0 bases to trimming and J lost 0 bases, with 8 bases between them. The CDR3 totals 16 residues.

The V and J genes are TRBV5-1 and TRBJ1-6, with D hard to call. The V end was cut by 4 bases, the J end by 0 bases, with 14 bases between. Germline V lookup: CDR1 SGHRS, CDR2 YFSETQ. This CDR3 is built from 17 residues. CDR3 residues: CASSPGLTSSYNSPLHF. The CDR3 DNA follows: TGCGCCAGCAGCCCAGGACTGACGAGCTCCTATAATTCACCCCTCCACTTT.

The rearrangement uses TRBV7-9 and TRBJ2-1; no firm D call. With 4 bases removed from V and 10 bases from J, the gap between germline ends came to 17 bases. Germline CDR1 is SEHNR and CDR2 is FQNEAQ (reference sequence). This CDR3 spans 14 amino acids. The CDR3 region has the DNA TGTGCCAGCAGCTGGAAAGCTAGGTCCCCAGAGCAGTTCTTC. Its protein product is CASSWKARSPEQFF.

CDR3: CASSDRAAGYTF. For the CDR3, the DNA is TGTGCCAGCAGTGACAGGGCGGCCGGCTACACCTTC. This rearrangement joins TRBV7-2 to TRBJ1-2; 7 nucleotides line up with TRBD1. The CDR3 spans 12 residues. V lost 6 bases to trimming and J lost 8 bases; unmatched junction nucleotides: 6. Germline CDR1 and CDR2: SGHTA and FQGNSA.